This paragraph covers one T cell receptor (beta chain) sequence. Its matching antigen is unknown. TCR cDNA received a 3' ligated oligonucleotide that carried a UMI. Adult healthy volunteers gave 2.5 ml peripheral blood for whole-blood RNA. Cells were not sorted; total RNA input targeted roughly 1 to 1000 ng. The data stem from a study of naive and memory T cell subsets. Whole-study results and caveats: The RNA method is potentially sensitive to activation and differentiation changes.

Amplification of ligated cDNA took four PCR rounds with SP2 and nested alpha and beta constant primers. Reverse transcription of blood and skin TCR RNA was primed at alpha and beta constant regions. TCRdb redid the calling of the 5' RACE reads with MiXCR, one entry per CDR3 protein. The table includes tens of thousands of distinct CDR3 sequences, 5.5% to 8.5% detected once. The CDR3 has 13 residues. Germline V gene lookup returns CDR1 SGHVS and CDR2 FQNEAQ. The germline V and J ends were trimmed by 2 bases and 7 bases, with 11 bases remaining between them. The J gene is TRBJ1-1, the V gene TRBV7-8; D is perhaps TRBD1 (6 bases). The TCR originated in a male donor in good health. CDR3 residues: CASSLRQANEAFF. Here the CDR3 DNA reads TGTGCCAGCAGCTTAAGACAGGCCAATGAAGCTTTCTTT.